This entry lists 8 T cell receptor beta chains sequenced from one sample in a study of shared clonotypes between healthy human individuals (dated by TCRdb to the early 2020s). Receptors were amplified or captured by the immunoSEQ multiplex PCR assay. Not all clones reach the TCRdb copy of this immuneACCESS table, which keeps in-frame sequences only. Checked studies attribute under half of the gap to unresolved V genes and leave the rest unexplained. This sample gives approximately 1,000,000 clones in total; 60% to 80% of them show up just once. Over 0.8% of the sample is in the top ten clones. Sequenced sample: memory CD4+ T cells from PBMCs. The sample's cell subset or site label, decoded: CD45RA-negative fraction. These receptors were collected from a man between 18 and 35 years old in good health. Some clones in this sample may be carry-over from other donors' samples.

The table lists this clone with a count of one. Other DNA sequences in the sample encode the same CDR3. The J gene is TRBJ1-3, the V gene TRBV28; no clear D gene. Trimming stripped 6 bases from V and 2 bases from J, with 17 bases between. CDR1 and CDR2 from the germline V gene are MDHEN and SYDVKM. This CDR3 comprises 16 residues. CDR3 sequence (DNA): TGTGCCAGCAGCCCACCCGGCCGTACACCTGGAAACACCATATATTTT. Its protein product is CASSPPGRTPGNTIYF.

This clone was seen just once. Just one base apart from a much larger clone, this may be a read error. CDR3 DNA sequence: TGTGCCAGCAGCAACACCTACGAGCAGTACTTC. Translation: CASSNTYEQYF. The rearrangement joins TRBV21-1 to TRBJ2-7; the listed D gene, TRBD1, was not tested against the DNA. TRBV21-1 is classified as a pseudogene. There are 11 residues in the CDR3.

CDR3 sequence: CASSMVTSGNLFF. The CDR3 DNA is TGTGCCAGTAGTATGGTGACTAGCGGGAATCTGTTCTTC. V gene TRBV19 combines with J gene TRBJ2-1; 11 nucleotides line up with TRBD2. This CDR3 has 13 amino acids. CDR1 LNHDA and CDR2 SQIVND come from the germline V gene (reference sequence). The V and J ends lost 3 bases and 15 bases, in that order; junction bases with no gene match: 7. Drawing the rest from reference TRBV19 and TRBJ2-1, the complete variable domain is DGGITQSPKYLFRKEGQNVTLSCEQNLNHDAMYWYRQDPGQGLRLIYYSQIVNDFQKGDIAEGYSVSREKKESFPLTVTSAQKNPTAFYLCASSMVTSGNLFFGPGTRLTVL.

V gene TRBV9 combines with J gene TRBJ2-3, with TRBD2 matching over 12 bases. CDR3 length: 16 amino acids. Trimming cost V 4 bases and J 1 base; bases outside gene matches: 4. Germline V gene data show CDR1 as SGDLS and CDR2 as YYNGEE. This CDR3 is CASSPRLAGGTDTQYF. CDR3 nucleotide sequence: TGTGCCAGCAGCCCACGACTAGCGGGAGGCACAGATACGCAGTATTTT.

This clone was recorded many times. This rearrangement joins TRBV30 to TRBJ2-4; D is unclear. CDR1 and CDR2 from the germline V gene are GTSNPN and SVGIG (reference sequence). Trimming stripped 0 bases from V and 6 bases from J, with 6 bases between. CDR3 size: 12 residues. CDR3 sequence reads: CAWSVSGNIQYF. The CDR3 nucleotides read TGTGCCTGGAGTGTATCCGGAAACATTCAGTACTTC.

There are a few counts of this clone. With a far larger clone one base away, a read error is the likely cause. The CDR3 DNA reads as TGTGCCACCAGCAGAGATGAGGACGAGCGGTACTTC. Residues: CATSRDEDERYF. The chain uses TRBV15 and TRBJ2-7; no definite D call. Germline values: CDR1 LNHNV, CDR2 YYDKDF (reference sequence). This CDR3 is built from 12 residues.

CDR3 nucleotide sequence: TGTGCCTGGAGTGTATCCGGGACCTATGGCTACACCTTC. The encoded protein is CAWSVSGTYGYTF. The chain links TRBV30 to TRBJ1-2, with D maybe TRBD1 (5 bases). Trimming stripped 0 bases from V and 4 bases from J, with 9 bases between. Germline CDR1 GTSNPN, CDR2 SVGIG (reference sequence). CDR3 length equals 13 residues.

This CDR3 is CASTLGQGHTEAFF. CDR3 coding DNA: TGTGCCAGCACCCTAGGACAGGGGCACACTGAAGCTTTCTTT. V gene TRBV28 combines with J gene TRBJ1-1; TRBD1 agrees at 9 bases. The V gene's germline CDR1 is MDHEN and CDR2 SYDVKM. The CDR3 is 14 amino acids. J gave up 3 bases and V 7 bases, and 6 bases lay outside the gene matches.